The following is a T cell receptor beta chain sequence with its context. The sample comes from a study of T cells in localized non-small cell lung cancer. Germline values: CDR1 SNHLY, CDR2 FYNNEI. This CDR3 has 13 amino acids. The V end was cut by 2 bases, the J end by 7 bases, with 8 bases between. Assay used: immunoSEQ multiplex PCR; TCRdb lists only in-frame clones, some missing. Of around 20,000 clones in the sample, around 90% were seen once. Sequences were derived from peripheral blood, sampled before any cancer treatment. This rearrangement joins TRBV2 to TRBJ2-2; the D is unclear. The clonotype comes from a woman aged 35 to 69 with stage I lung adenocarcinoma. CDR3 in amino acids: CASSEQESGELFF. As DNA, the CDR3 is TGTGCCAGCAGTGAACAGGAAAGCGGGGAGCTGTTTTTT.